This T cell receptor (beta chain) was captured by sequencing in a study of early T cells in non-severe SARS-CoV-2 infection. This clonotype was seen repeatedly, ten times or more. V lost 0 bases and J lost 7; bases outside the gene matches: 20. This CDR3 region has 20 residues. The V gene's germline CDR1 is SGHNT and CDR2 YENEEA. Using its own MiXCR run on the 5' RACE reads, TCRdb lists one record per CDR3 protein. This table holds 25,000 to 30,000 distinct CDR3 sequences, around 5.8% found once. The source was whole blood, collected at baseline. V gene TRBV11-3 combines with J gene TRBJ2-1, with 8 bases fitting TRBD2. The origin of this receptor is an adult who was a healthcare worker with PCR-confirmed SARS-CoV-2 infection or an uninfected control (not recorded which). Here the CDR3 DNA reads TGTGCCAGCAGCTTAGATGTGCGGGCCTTAGCGGCGGGAGGACGGAATGAGCAGTTCTTC. It encodes CASSLDVRALAAGGRNEQFF.